This record concerns one T cell receptor (beta chain) sequence. Its antigen remains unknown. This sample is drawn from a study of cytomegalovirus exposure and HLA in healthy donors. Whole-study context: Counted in an early data release were approximately 85 million unique TCRs from HLA-typed donors.

Amplification used 60 Vbeta primers and 13 Jbeta primers. This table comes from immunoSEQ multiplex PCR, and its TCRdb copy is limited to in-frame clones, with some not included. The sample contains more than 95,000 clones, over 65% of which appear only once. Study-wide results and limits: Later analysis associated a missense DCLRE1C variant with TCR beta V- and J-gene trimming. The HLA-A and HLA-B alleles of most subjects were reportedly predicted accurately from TCR beta sequences.

Source material: PBMCs. The receptor was derived from a woman aged 40 to 55 in good health and CMV-seronegative.

The CDR3 sequence: CASSSAWGGVNTEAFF. The CDR3 coding sequence is TGTGCCAGCAGCTCCGCATGGGGGGGGGTGAACACTGAAGCTTTCTTT. The V and J genes are TRBV7-9 and TRBJ1-1, with TRBD1 as a possible D gene (5 bases). There are 16 residues in the CDR3. The V end lost 4 bases, the J end lost 0 bases, and 15 bases lay between the germline ends. CDR1 SEHNR and CDR2 FQNEAQ come from the germline V gene (reference sequence).